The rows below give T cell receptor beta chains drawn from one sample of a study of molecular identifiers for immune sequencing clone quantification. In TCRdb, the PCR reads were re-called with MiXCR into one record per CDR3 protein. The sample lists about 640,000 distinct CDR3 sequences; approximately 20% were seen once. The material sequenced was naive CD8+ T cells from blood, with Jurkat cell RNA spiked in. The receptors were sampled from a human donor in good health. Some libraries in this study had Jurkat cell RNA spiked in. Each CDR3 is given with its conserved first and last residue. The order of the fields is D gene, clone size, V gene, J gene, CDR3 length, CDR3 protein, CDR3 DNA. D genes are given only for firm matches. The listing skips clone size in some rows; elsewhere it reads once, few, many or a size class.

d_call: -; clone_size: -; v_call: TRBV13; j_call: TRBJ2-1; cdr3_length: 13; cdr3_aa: CASSVAAENEQFF; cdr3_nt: TGTGCCAGCAGCGTAGCCGCAGAGAATGAGCAGTTCTTC
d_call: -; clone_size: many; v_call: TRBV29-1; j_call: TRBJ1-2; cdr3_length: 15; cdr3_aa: CSVEDLGQGDYGYTF; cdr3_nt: TGCAGCGTTGAAGATCTGGGCCAGGGAGACTATGGCTACACCTTC
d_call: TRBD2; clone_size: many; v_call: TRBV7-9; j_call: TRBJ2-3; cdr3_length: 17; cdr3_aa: CASSTTGTSGGIDTQYF; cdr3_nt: TGTGCCAGCAGCACAACCGGGACTAGCGGGGGAATAGATACGCAGTATTTT
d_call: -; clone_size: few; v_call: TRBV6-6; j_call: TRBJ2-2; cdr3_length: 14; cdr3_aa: CASSPLSYFGELFF; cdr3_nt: TGTGCCAGCAGTCCTCTTTCGTATTTTGGGGAGCTGTTTTTT
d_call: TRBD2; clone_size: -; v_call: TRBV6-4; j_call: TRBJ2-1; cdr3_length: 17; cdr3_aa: CASRASALAGEVHEQFF; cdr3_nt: TGTGCCAGCAGAGCCTCGGCGCTAGCGGGAGAAGTCCATGAGCAGTTCTTC
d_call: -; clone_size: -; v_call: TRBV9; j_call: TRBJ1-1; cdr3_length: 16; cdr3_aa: CASSVRDGLMNTEAFF; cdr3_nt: TGTGCCAGCAGCGTCCGGGACGGACTAATGAACACTGAAGCTTTCTTT
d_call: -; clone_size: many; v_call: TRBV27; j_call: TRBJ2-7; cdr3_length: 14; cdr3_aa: CASSREPTTSEQYF; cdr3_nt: TGTGCCAGCAGCAGGGAACCCACTACGAGCGAGCAGTACTTC
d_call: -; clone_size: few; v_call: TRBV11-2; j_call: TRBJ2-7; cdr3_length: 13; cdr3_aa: CASRGGAGYEQYF; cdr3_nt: TGTGCCAGCAGAGGGGGAGCTGGGTACGAGCAGTACTTC
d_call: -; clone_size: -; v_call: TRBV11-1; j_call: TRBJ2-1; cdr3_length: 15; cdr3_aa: CASSSRTIGSNEQFF; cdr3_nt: TGTGCCAGCAGCTCGAGAACTATCGGGAGTAATGAGCAGTTCTTC
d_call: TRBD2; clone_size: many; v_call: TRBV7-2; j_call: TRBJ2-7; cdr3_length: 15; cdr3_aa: CASSYTSGGEYEQYF; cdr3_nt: TGTGCCAGCAGCTACACTAGCGGGGGGGAGTACGAGCAGTACTTC
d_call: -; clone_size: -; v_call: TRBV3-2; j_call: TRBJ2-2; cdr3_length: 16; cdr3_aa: CASSQDVGQFVPELFF; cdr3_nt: TGTGCCAGCAGCCAAGATGTTGGACAGTTTGTCCCAGAGCTGTTTTTT
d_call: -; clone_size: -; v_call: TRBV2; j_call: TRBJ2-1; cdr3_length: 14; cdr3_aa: CASSPRTSYNEQFF; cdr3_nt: TGTGCCAGCAGTCCAAGGACATCGTACAATGAGCAGTTCTTC
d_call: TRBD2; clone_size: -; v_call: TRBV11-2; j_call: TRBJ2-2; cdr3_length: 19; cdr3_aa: CASSSLGTSGGALTGELFF; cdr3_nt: TGTGCCAGCAGCTCGCTAGGGACTAGCGGGGGGGCTCTTACCGGGGAGCTGTTTTTT
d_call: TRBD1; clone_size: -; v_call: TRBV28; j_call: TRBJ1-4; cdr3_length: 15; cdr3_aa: CASRPTGLSNEKLFF; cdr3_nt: TGTGCCAGCAGACCGACAGGGCTATCTAATGAAAAACTGTTTTTT
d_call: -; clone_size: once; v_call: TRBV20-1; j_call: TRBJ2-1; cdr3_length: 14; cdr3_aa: CSAREGIGPNEQFF; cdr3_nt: TGCAGTGCTAGGGAGGGGATAGGGCCCAATGAGCAGTTCTTC
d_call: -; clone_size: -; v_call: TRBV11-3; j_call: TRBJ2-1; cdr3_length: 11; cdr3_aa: CASKGYGEQFF; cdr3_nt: TGTGCCAGCAAAGGCTACGGTGAGCAGTTCTTC
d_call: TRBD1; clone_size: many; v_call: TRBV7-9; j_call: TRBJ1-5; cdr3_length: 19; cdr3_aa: CASSLGSGTGGYSNQPQHF; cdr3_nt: TGTGCCAGCAGCTTGGGTTCCGGGACAGGAGGCTATAGCAATCAGCCCCAGCATTTT
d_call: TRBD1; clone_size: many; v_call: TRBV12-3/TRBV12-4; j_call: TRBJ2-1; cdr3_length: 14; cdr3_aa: CASSPGTGDNEQFF; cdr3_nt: TGTGCCAGCAGCCCCGGGACAGGAGACAATGAGCAGTTCTTC
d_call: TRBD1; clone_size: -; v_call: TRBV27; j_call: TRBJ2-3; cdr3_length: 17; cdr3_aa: CASSLSDRGPRGDTQYF; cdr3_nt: TGTGCCAGCAGTTTATCGGACAGGGGTCCCCGGGGAGATACGCAGTATTTT
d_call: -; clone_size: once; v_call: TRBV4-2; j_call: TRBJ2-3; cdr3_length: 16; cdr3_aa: CASSLSGQGRTDTQYF; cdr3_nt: TGTGCCAGCAGCCTATCTGGGCAGGGGCGCACAGATACGCAGTATTTT
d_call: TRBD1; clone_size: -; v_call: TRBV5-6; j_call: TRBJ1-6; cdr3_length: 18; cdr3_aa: CASSFWTGTTSYNSPLYF; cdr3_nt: TGTGCCAGCAGCTTTTGGACAGGGACTACCTCCTATAATTCACCCCTCTACTTT
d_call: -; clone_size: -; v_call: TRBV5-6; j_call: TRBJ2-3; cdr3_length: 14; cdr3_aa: CASSFGRRSDTRYF; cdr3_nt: TGTGCCAGCAGCTTTGGGCGGAGATCAGATACGCGGTATTTT
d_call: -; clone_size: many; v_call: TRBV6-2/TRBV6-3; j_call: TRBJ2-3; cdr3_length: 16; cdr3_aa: CASSFFRDYMADTQYF; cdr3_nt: TGTGCCAGCAGTTTCTTCCGGGATTACATGGCAGATACGCAGTATTTT
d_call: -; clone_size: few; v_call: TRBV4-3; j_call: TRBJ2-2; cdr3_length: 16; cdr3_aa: CASSQDPARTTGELFF; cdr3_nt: TGCGCCAGCAGCCAAGATCCTGCTAGAACCACCGGGGAGCTGTTTTTT
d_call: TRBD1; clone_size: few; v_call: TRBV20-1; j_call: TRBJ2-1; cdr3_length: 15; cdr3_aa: CSAKPTGLAYNEQFF; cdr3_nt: TGCAGTGCTAAACCGACAGGGCTCGCCTACAATGAGCAGTTCTTC
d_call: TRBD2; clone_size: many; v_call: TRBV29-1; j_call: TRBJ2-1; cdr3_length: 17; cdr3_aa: CSVEGTSGRGFYNEQFF; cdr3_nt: TGCAGCGTTGAGGGGACTAGCGGGAGAGGTTTCTACAATGAGCAGTTCTTC